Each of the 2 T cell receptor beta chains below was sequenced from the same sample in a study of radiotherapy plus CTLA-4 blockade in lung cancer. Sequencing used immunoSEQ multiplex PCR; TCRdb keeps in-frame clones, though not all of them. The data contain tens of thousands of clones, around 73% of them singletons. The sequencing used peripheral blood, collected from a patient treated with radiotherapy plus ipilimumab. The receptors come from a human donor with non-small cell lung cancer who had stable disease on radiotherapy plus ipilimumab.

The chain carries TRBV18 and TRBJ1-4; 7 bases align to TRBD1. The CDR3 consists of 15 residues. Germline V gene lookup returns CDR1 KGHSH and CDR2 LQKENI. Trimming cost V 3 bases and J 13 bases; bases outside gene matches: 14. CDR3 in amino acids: CASSPIPGQTTTLFF. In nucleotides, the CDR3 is TGTGCCAGCTCACCGATCCCGGGACAGACGACCACACTGTTTTTT.

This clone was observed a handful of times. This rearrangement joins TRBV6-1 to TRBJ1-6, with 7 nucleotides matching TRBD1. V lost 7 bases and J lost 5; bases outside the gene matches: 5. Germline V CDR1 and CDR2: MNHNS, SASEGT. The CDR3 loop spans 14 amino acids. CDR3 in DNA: TGTGCCAGCACCCGGGACAGCCATAATTCACCCCTCCACTTT. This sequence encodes CASTRDSHNSPLHF.